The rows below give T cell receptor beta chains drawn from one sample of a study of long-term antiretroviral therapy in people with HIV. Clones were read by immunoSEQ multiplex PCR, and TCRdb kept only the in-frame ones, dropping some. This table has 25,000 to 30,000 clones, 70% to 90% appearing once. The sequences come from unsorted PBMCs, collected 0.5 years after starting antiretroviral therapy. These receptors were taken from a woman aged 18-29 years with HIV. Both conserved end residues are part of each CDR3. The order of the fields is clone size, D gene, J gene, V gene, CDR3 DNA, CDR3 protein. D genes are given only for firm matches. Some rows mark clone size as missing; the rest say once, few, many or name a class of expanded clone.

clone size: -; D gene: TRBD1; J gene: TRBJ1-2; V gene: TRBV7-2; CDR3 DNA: TGTGCCAGCAGCGACCGGGACAGGCTTTGGAGCGATGGCTACACCTTC; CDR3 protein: CASSDRDRLWSDGYTF
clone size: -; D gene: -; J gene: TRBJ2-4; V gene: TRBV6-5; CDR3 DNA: TGTGCCAGCAGTTCCCTTCGACACTTAGCCAAAAACATTCAGTACTTC; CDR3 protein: CASSSLRHLAKNIQYF
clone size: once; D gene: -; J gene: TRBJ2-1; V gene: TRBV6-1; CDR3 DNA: TGTGCCAGCAGAGACCAGGGCTTCTCCTACAATGAGCAGTTCTTC; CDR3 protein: CASRDQGFSYNEQFF
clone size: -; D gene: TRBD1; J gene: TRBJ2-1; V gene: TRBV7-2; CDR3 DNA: TGTGCCAGCAGCGACCGGACAGGGAGCAATGAGCAGTTCTTC; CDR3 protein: CASSDRTGSNEQFF
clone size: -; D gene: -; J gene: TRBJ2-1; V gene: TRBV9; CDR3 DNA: TGTGCCAGCAGCGTAGCTGGTGACAGCTACAATGAGCAGTTCTTC; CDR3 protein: CASSVAGDSYNEQFF
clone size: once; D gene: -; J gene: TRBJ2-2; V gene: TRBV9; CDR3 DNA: TGTGCCAGCAGCCCTGGGGAGGAGGACACCGGGGAGCTGTTTTTT; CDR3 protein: CASSPGEEDTGELFF
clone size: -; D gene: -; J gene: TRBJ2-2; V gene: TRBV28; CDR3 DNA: TGTGCCAGCAGTTTTGAAGCAACCGGGGAGCTGTTTTTT; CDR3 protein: CASSFEATGELFF
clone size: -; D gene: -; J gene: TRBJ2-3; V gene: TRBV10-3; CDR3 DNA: TGTGCCATCAGTGTCGCTTCGACAGCAGATACGCAGTATTTT; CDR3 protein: CAISVASTADTQYF
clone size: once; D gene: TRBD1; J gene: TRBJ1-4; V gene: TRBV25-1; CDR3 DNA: TGTGCCAGCAGCCCGTCGGACAGGGGAAGGGAAAAACTGTTTTTT; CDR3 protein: CASSPSDRGREKLFF
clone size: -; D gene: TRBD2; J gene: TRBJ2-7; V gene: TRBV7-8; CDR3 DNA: TGTGCCAGCAGCTTACGCCCCCTTACTAGCGGGGACTACGAGCAGTACTTC; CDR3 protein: CASSLRPLTSGDYEQYF
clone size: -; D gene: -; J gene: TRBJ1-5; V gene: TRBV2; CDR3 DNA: TGTGCCAGTAGGCTAGGGCAGGGGAGCAATCAGCCCCAGCATTTT; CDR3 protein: CASRLGQGSNQPQHF
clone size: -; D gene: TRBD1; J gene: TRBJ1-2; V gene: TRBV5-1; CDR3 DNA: TGCGCCAGCAGCTTCGACAGGGTACGGGGCTACACCTTC; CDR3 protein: CASSFDRVRGYTF
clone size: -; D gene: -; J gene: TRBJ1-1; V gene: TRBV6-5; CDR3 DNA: TGTGCCAGCAGTTATCTCGGGGGGAGCACTGAAGCTTTCTTT; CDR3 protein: CASSYLGGSTEAFF
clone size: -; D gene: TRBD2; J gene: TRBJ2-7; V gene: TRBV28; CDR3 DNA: TGTGCCAGCAGTTCGGGGGGGGGCGGTCATTTACGCTACGAGCAGTACTTC; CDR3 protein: CASSSGGGGHLRYEQYF
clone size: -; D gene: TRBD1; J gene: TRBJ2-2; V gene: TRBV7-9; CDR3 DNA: TGTGCCAGCAGCCACCCGGGACAGCAGAACACCGGGGAGCTGTTTTTT; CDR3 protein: CASSHPGQQNTGELFF
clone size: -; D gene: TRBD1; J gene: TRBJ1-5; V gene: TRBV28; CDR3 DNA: TGTGCCAGCAGTCTACCGGGACAGGGTCGAGTCAATCAGCCCCAGCATTTT; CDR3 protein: CASSLPGQGRVNQPQHF
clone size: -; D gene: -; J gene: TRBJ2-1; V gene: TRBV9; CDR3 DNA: TGTGCCAGCAGCGTTGGAGAGTCTCTGGCCTACAATGAGCAGTTCTTC; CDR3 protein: CASSVGESLAYNEQFF
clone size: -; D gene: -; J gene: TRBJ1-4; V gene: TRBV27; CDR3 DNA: TGTGCCAGCAGTTGGAAAGCAACTAATGAAAAACTGTTTTTT; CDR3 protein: CASSWKATNEKLFF
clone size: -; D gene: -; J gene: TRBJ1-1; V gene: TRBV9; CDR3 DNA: TGTGCCAGCAGCGTAGGCACGAACACTGAAGCTTTCTTT; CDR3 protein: CASSVGTNTEAFF
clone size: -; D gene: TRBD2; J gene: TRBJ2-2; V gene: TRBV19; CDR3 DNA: TGTGCCACTAAACAGGCGGGAGGGCCTACCGGGGAGCTGTTTTTT; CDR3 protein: CATKQAGGPTGELFF
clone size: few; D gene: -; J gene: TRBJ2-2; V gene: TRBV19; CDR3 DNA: TGTGCCAGTAGTAGAACAGCGAACACCGGGGAGCTGTTTTTT; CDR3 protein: CASSRTANTGELFF
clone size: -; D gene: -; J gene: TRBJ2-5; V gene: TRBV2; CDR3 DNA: TGTGCCAGCGTAGCCGCAAATCAAGAGACCCAGTACTTC; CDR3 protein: CASVAANQETQYF
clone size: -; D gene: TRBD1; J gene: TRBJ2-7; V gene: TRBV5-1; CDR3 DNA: TGCGCCAGCAGCTTCCGGCAGGGGGACGAGCAGTACTTC; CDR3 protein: CASSFRQGDEQYF
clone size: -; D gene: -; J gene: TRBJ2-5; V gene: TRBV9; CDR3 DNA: TGTGCCAGCAGCGTAGCCCGGGGGGCGGGGGCGCTAAAAGAGACCCAGTACTTC; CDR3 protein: CASSVARGAGALKETQYF
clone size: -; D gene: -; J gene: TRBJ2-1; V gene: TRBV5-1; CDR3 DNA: TGCGCCAGCTACAAGACACTAAGCTCCTACAATGAGCAGTTCTTC; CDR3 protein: CASYKTLSSYNEQFF
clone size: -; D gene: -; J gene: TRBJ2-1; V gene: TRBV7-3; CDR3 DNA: TGTGCCAGCAGCGAAGATAACGAGCAGTTCTTC; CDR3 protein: CASSEDNEQFF
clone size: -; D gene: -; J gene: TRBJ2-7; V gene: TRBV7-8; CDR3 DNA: TGTGCCAGCAGCTCCTTAGAACTAGCCTACGAGCAGTACTTC; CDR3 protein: CASSSLELAYEQYF
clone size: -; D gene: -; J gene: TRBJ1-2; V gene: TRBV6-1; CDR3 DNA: TGTGCCAGCAGTGGCCCAGAGGGGCCCACCCCCGGAGATGGCTACACCTTC; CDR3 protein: CASSGPEGPTPGDGYTF
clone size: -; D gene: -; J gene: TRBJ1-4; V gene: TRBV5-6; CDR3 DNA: TGTGCCAGCAGCTTGGGAGGGGGTGAAAAACTGTTTTTT; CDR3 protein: CASSLGGGEKLFF
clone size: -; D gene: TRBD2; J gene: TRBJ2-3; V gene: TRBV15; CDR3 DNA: TGTGCCACCAGCAGAGATGGCCTAGCGGGAGTTGCAGATACGCAGTATTTT; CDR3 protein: CATSRDGLAGVADTQYF
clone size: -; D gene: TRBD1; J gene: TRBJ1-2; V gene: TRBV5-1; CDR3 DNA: TGCGCCAGCAGCTTGGCCCGGTTGGACAGGGGGTTTGGCTACACCTTC; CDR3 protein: CASSLARLDRGFGYTF
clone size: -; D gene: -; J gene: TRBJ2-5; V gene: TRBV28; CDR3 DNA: TGTGCCAGCAGTTTGGAGGGAGCGGGCAGGGAGACCCAGTACTTC; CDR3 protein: CASSLEGAGRETQYF
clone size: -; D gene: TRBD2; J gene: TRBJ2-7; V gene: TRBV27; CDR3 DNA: TGTGCCAGCAGTTACCCCTTTTTGGTAGCGGGAGACGAGCAGTACTTC; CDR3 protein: CASSYPFLVAGDEQYF
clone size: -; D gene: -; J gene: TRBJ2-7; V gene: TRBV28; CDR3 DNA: TGTGCCAGCACCCCGGTTGGAGGGAACGACGAGCAGTACTTC; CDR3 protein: CASTPVGGNDEQYF
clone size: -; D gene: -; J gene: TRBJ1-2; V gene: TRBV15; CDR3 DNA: TGTGCCACCAGCAGAGGGACGGACCACACCTTC; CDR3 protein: CATSRGTDHTF
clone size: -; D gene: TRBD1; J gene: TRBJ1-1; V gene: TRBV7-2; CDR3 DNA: TGTGCCAGCAGCGTACGACAGGGGAACACTGAAGCTTTCTTT; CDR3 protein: CASSVRQGNTEAFF
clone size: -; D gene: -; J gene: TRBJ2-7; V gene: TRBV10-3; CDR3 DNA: TGTGCCATCAGTGAAGGTGAAGCTCTAGTGCAGTACTTC; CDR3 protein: CAISEGEALVQYF
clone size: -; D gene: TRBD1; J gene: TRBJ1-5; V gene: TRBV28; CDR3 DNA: TGTGCCAGCCAGGGTCAGGGGGGAGATCAGCCCCAGCATTTT; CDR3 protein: CASQGQGGDQPQHF
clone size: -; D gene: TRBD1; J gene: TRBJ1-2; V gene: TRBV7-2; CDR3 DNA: TGTGCCAGCAGCTTACAGACAGGGCCGTATGGCTACACCTTC; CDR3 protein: CASSLQTGPYGYTF
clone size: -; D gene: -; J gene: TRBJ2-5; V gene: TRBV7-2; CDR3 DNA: TGTGCCAGCAGCTTAGCAGGCTCAACCGTAAAGACCCAGTACTTC; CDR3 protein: CASSLAGSTVKTQYF
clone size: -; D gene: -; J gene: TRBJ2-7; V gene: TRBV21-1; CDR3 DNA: TGTGCCAGCAGCAAAGGTCACCCCTTCGTGCTCGAGCAGTACTTC; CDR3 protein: CASSKGHPFVLEQYF
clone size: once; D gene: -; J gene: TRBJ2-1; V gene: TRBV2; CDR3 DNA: TGTGCCAGCATGCTGGCTCAATCCTACAATGAGCAGTTCTTC; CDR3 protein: CASMLAQSYNEQFF
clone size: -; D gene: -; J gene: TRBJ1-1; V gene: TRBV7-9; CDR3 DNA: TGTGCCAGCAGCTTAGTGGAGGGCGGAAACACTGAAGCTTTCTTT; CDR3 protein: CASSLVEGGNTEAFF
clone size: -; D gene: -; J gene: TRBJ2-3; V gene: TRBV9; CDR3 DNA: TGTGCCAGCAGCGCCCCCGTTGCGGGACCCACAGATACGCAGTATTTT; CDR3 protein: CASSAPVAGPTDTQYF
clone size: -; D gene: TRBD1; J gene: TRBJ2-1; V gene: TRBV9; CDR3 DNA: TGTGCCAGCAGCGTCGGGACAGGGTACAATGAGCAGTTCTTC; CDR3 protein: CASSVGTGYNEQFF
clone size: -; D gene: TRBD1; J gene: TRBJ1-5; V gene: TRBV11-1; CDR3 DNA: TGTGCCAGCAGCTTACCCGGGACAGATAGCAATCAGCCCCAGCATTTT; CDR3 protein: CASSLPGTDSNQPQHF
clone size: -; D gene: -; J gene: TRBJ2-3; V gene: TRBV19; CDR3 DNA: TGTGCCAGTAGTATTACTTCAGCGGACACAGATACGCAGTATTTT; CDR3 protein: CASSITSADTDTQYF
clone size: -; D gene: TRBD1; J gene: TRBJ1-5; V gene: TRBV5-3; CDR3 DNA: TGTGCCAGAACCTTCCACAGGGGGCCGAGCAATCAGCCCCAGCATTTT; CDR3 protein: CARTFHRGPSNQPQHF
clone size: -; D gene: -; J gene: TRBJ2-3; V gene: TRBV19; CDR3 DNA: TGTGCCAGTAGTATAGTGGCAGATACGCAGTATTTT; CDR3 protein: CASSIVADTQYF
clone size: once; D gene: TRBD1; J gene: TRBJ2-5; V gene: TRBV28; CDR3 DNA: TGTGCCAGCAGTCTACGACAGGGGGCGGAGGAAGAGACCCAGTACTTC; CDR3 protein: CASSLRQGAEEETQYF
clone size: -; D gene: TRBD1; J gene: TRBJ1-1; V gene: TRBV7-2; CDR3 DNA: TGTGCCAGCAGCGATGGACAGGGGTTATACACTGAAGCTTTCTTT; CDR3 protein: CASSDGQGLYTEAFF
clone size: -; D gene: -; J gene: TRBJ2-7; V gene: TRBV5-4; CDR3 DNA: TGTGCCAGCAGCTTGGCTGGCAGGGCGTACGAGCAGTACTTC; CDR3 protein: CASSLAGRAYEQYF
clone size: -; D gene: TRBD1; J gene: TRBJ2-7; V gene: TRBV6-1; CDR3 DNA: TGTGCCAGCAGTGAGACCTCTGGGACAGGGGGCGAGCAGTACTTC; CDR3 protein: CASSETSGTGGEQYF